This T cell receptor (beta chain) was captured by sequencing in a study of technical replicates of blood from four donors. The CDR3 consists of 17 residues. Trimming removed 0 bases from V and 3 bases from J; junction bases left unmatched: 8. CDR1 is SGHNT and CDR2 is YYREEE in the germline V gene (reference sequence). Sequencing used immunoSEQ multiplex PCR; TCRdb keeps in-frame clones, though not all of them. The sample includes fewer than 100,000 clones, about 91% of them seen just once. The sample comprised T cells isolated from PBMCs. The clonotype comes from a human donor in good health. The J gene is TRBJ2-3, the V gene TRBV5-4, with TRBD2 matching 9 bases. CDR3 region: CASSLAGTSIRTDTQYF. For the CDR3, the DNA is TGTGCCAGCAGCTTGGCTGGGACTAGCATAAGGACAGATACGCAGTATTTT.